The clone carrying this T cell receptor beta chain was observed a single time. MiXCR was run by TCRdb on the 5' RACE reads, yielding one entry per CDR3 protein. The profile covers roughly 340,000 distinct CDR3 sequences, with roughly 19% appearing a single time and 21% taken by the ten largest. This specimen belongs to a study of T-cell memory formation after mild COVID-19. This TCR was sampled from a man younger than 35 who had mild COVID-19 (a few samples of this study predate the infection). Cell type and time point are not known. The sample taken for sequencing was PBMCs or a T cell subset sorted from them (not recorded which).

The CDR3 coding sequence is TGTGCCAGCAGTTACAGGAGGCAGGAGGAGACTGAAGCTTTCTTT. The encoded protein is CASSYRRQEETEAFF. The chain is built from TRBV6-5 and TRBJ1-1, with D unresolved. CDR3 length: 15 amino acids. From germline, CDR1 is MNHEY and CDR2 SVGAGI. V lost 2 bases to trimming and J lost 5 bases, with 15 bases between them.